The T cell receptor beta chain described here comes from a study of shared clonotypes between healthy human individuals. Study-wide results and limits: When compared with the clonotypes that were shared by all four sorted-subset donors, the non-shared clonotypes turned out to have lower generation probabilities. Naive subsets generally had larger estimated richness than memory subsets.

A note on this clone: Its antigen is currently unknown.

In replicate PCRs of sorted subsets, approximately 210 ng DNA, roughly 27,000 T cell genomes, was used. Repertoires were generated with immunoSEQ multiplex PCR, while TCRdb's copy carries only in-frame clones and drops some. This sample carries 2 million to 2.5 million clones, approximately 96% of them seen once, and the ten largest clones take roughly 0.13%. It was into CD45RA+ naive and CD45RA-negative memory subsets that the CD4+ cells were split. The V gene lost 4 bases and the J gene lost 0 bases, with 12 bases spanning the gap. The V gene's germline CDR1 is MGHRA and CDR2 YSYEKL. The CDR3 covers 15 residues.

The rearrangement uses TRBV4-1 and TRBJ2-5, with D maybe TRBD2 (5 bases). Sequences were obtained from naive CD4+ T cells sorted from blood. Stated subset: CD45RA+ positively selected. This receptor was identified in a young man in good health. The CDR3 DNA reads TGCGCCAGCAGCCTCTCCTCGACTAACCAAGAGACCCAGTACTTC. Protein product: CASSLSSTNQETQYF.